Listed below are T cell receptor beta chains from one sample, sequenced in a study of human CD8 memory T cell subsets. TCRdb re-called the 5' RACE reads and shows each CDR3 protein once, DNA omitted. The repertoire shows about 6,000 distinct CDR3 sequences; the top ten hold around 30%. Sequencing input: CD8+ effector memory T cells (TEM) sorted from PBMCs. The source is a human donor in good health. The CDR3 runs from the conserved cysteine through the conserved F or W. Fields, in order: V gene, J gene, clone size, CDR3 protein. Clone size is not always given. Where it is, it says once, few, many or a class for expanded clones.

TRBV12-3/TRBV12-4,TRBJ2-2,.,CASGVRTGELFF
TRBV28,TRBJ2-7,.,CASSGGGAGGPSVEQYF
TRBV29-1,TRBJ1-3,.,CSVSPGGNTIYF
TRBV6-1,TRBJ2-2,.,CASSEGPASTGELFF
TRBV2,TRBJ2-3,.,CASSEWSGTSGGGPDTQYF
TRBV7-9,TRBJ2-2,.,CASNHRDITGELFF
TRBV28,TRBJ1-6,.,CASSLSRGSPLHF
TRBV6-2/TRBV6-3,TRBJ2-5,.,CASSYGGSETETQYF
TRBV29-1,TRBJ2-7,.,CSVAGQTSSYEQYF
TRBV19,TRBJ1-5,large,CASSTRSGEPQHF
TRBV7-9,TRBJ2-7,.,CASMGGYEQYF
TRBV10-2,TRBJ2-7,.,CASSNRGYEQYF
TRBV6-4,TRBJ2-3,.,CATAAGTTDTQYF
TRBV11-2,TRBJ2-1,.,CASSVDFSQFF
TRBV6-2/TRBV6-3,TRBJ2-3,.,CASSGLQATDTQYF
TRBV10-3,TRBJ2-7,.,CAIGDIDSYEQYF
TRBV7-9,TRBJ1-2,.,CASSQTDHLIYGYTF
TRBV3-1,TRBJ1-1,medium-sized,CASSPEQVMNTEAFF
TRBV7-9,TRBJ2-5,.,CASSLMGETQYF
TRBV28,TRBJ1-2,.,CASSPPPLRNYGYTF
TRBV19,TRBJ2-3,.,CASSIEGLAGAGDTQYF
TRBV6-1,TRBJ1-1,medium-sized,CATRDRVTEAFF
TRBV20-1,TRBJ1-1,.,CSARDPGATTEAFF
TRBV14,TRBJ2-1,.,CASSQWTSGSDNEQFF
TRBV5-5,TRBJ1-1,.,CASSLLDGNTEAFF